This T cell receptor (beta chain) was sequenced for a study of CD8+ T cells in alopecia areata. Study as a whole: Treated patients' severity was scored by percentage of affected scalp area.

General study results and limits: Compared with normal scalp, lesional scalp had higher clonality and more expanded CD8+ clones.

This CDR3 is 16 amino acids long. The germline gives CDR1 SQVTM, CDR2 ANQGSEA. The V end lost 3 bases, the J end lost 0 bases, and 17 bases lay between the germline ends. Isolated RNA was reverse transcribed into cDNA used as the sequencing template. Some clones are missing from TCRdb's copy, which holds only in-frame ones; the method was immunoSEQ multiplex PCR. The sample has about 140,000 clones; 45% to 60% are singletons. Treatment denoted: oral pan-JAK inhibitor, 5-10 mg twice daily. This clone appeared a few times. Its specificity is unknown. The clonotype comes from a human donor with alopecia areata. The sample consisted of CD8+ T cells sorted from blood, taken at week 4, from a patient treated with tofacitinib. V is TRBV29-1 and J is TRBJ1-2; D may be TRBD1 (6 bases). The CDR3 sequence: CSVDGVTGHTNYGYTF. CDR3 bases: TGCAGCGTTGATGGAGTGACAGGACACACTAACTATGGCTACACCTTC. Variable domain in full (rest from reference TRBV29-1 and TRBJ1-2): SAVISQKPSRDICQRGTSLTIQCQVDSQVTMMFWYRQQPGQSLTLIATANQGSEATYESGFVIDKFPISRPNLTFSTLTVSNMSPEDSSIYLCSVDGVTGHTNYGYTFGSGTRLTVV.